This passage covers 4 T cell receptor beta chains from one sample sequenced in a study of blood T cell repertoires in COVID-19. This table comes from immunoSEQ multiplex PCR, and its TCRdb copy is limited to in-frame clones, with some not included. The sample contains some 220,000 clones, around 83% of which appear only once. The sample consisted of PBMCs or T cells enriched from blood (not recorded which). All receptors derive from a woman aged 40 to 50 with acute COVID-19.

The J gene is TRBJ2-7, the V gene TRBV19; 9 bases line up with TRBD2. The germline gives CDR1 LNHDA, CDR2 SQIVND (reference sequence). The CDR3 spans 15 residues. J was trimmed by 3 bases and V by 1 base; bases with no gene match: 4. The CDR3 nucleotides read TGTGCCAGTAGTATAGGTAGCGGGGGTCACTACGAGCAGTACTTC. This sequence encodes CASSIGSGGHYEQYF.

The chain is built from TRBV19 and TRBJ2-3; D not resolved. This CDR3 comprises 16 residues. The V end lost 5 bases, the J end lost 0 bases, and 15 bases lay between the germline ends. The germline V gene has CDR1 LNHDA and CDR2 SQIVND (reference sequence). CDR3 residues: CASSPPVTRSTDTQYF. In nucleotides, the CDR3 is TGTGCCAGTAGTCCTCCCGTGACACGGAGCACAGATACGCAGTATTTT.

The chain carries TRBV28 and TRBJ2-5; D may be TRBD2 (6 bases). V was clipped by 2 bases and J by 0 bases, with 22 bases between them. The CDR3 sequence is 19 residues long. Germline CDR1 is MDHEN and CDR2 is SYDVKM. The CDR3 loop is CASSLGLRNVAGYQETQYF. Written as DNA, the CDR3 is TGTGCCAGCAGTTTAGGGCTACGGAATGTGGCGGGGTACCAAGAGACCCAGTACTTC. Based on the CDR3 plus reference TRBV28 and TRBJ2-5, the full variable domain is DVKVTQSSRYLVKRTGEKVFLECVQDMDHENMFWYRQDPGLGLRLIYFSYDVKMKEKGDIPEGYSVSREKKERFSLILESASTNQTSMYLCASSLGLRNVAGYQETQYFGPGTRLLVL.

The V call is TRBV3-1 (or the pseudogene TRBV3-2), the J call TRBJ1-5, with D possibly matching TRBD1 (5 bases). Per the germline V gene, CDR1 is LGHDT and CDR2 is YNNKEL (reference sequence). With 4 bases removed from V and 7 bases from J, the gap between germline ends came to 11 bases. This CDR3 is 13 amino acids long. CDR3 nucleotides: TGTGCCAGCAGCCGTTTCCGGGGGCAGCCCCAGCATTTT. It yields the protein CASSRFRGQPQHF.